A selection of T cell receptor beta chains follows, all from one sample in a study of T-cell reconstitution after alpha-beta-depleted transplantation in children. TCRdb reanalysed the PCR reads using MiXCR and keeps one entry per CDR3 protein. Of fewer than 700,000 distinct CDR3 sequences in the sample, roughly 23% were seen once. The sample was PBMCs, mostly from graft donor cells, taken 360 days after TCRalphabeta/CD19-depleted stem cell transplant. Receptor source: a boy younger than two who had a stem cell transplant for acute myeloid leukemia, so the T cells may come from the graft donor. CDR3s include the opening cysteine and the closing phenylalanine or tryptophan. The order of the fields is V gene, clone size, D gene, J gene, CDR3 protein, CDR3 DNA. D genes are given only for firm matches. Not all rows give a size; the values are once, few, many and, for expanded clones, a class.

TRBV12-3/TRBV12-4	-	TRBD2	TRBJ2-3	CASSLFGGVSTDTQYF	TGTGCCAGCAGTTTATTTGGGGGGGTTAGCACAGATACGCAGTATTTT
TRBV6-1	many	TRBD1	TRBJ2-7	CASSQSITGTGTYEQYF	TGTGCCAGCAGTCAGAGCATCACCGGGACAGGGACTTACGAGCAGTACTTC
TRBV30	-	TRBD2	TRBJ2-7	CAWKRGAYYEQYF	TGTGCCTGGAAGCGGGGGGCTTACTACGAGCAGTACTTC
TRBV29-1	many	-	TRBJ2-5	CSVWTSEGETQYF	TGCAGCGTTTGGACATCCGAGGGGGAGACCCAGTACTTC
TRBV20-1	-	-	TRBJ2-7	CCARDRDTSYEQYF	TGCTGTGCTAGAGATCGGGACACCTCCTACGAGCAGTACTTC
TRBV7-9	-	TRBD1	TRBJ2-5	CASSLGGTGWETQYF	TGTGCCAGCAGCTTAGGCGGGACAGGATGGGAGACCCAGTACTTC
TRBV7-8	many	-	TRBJ2-3	CASSLLRGGITDTQYF	TGTGCCAGCAGCCTCCTCAGGGGAGGGATCACAGATACGCAGTATTTT
TRBV24-1	few	TRBD1	TRBJ2-1	CATSDWGDRGHNEQFF	TGTGCCACCAGTGATTGGGGGGACAGGGGTCACAATGAGCAGTTCTTC
TRBV3-1	-	TRBD1	TRBJ2-7	CASSPQLGQTYEQYF	TGTGCCAGCAGCCCTCAATTGGGACAGACCTACGAGCAGTACTTC
TRBV20-1	-	TRBD2	TRBJ2-2	CSARDPSSGGDTGELFF	TGCAGTGCTAGAGATCCCTCGAGCGGGGGGGACACCGGGGAGCTGTTTTTT
TRBV29-1	many	-	TRBJ2-2	CSVVKGWTGELFF	TGCAGCGTTGTGAAGGGTTGGACCGGGGAGCTGTTTTTT
TRBV12-3/TRBV12-4	few	-	TRBJ2-7	CASRGTMYEQYF	TGTGCCAGCAGGGGGACGATGTACGAGCAGTACTTC
TRBV5-1	-	-	TRBJ2-3	CASRPSPSDTQYF	TGCGCCAGCAGACCGTCCCCCTCAGATACGCAGTATTTT
TRBV11-2	many	TRBD1	TRBJ2-2	CASSPGQGVNTNTGELFF	TGTGCCAGCAGTCCGGGACAGGGAGTCAACACGAACACCGGGGAGCTGTTTTTT
TRBV12-3/TRBV12-4	-	-	TRBJ2-1	CASSFHYTGQFF	TGTGCCAGCAGTTTTCACTACACAGGGCAGTTCTTC
TRBV6-5	many	-	TRBJ2-7	CASSYSDGRAYEQYF	TGTGCCAGCAGTTACTCGGATGGCAGGGCCTACGAGCAGTACTTC
TRBV25-1	few	TRBD1	TRBJ2-1	CASSESGGEFF	TGTGCCAGCAGTGAGTCAGGGGGCGAGTTCTTC
TRBV7-2	-	-	TRBJ2-1	CASSPRGLSPYNEQFF	TGTGCCAGCAGCCCAAGGGGACTTAGCCCCTACAATGAGCAGTTCTTC
TRBV2	few	-	TRBJ1-1	CASTDGGWTEAFF	TGTGCCAGCACCGATGGGGGGTGGACTGAAGCTTTCTTT
TRBV6-1	few	-	TRBJ2-1	CASSPPYRYNEQFF	TGTGCCAGCAGTCCCCCATACAGATACAATGAGCAGTTCTTC
TRBV12-3/TRBV12-4	-	TRBD2	TRBJ2-1	CASSSSGGPLNEQFF	TGTGCCAGCAGCTCCAGCGGGGGGCCCCTAAATGAGCAGTTCTTC
TRBV29-1	many	-	TRBJ1-1	CSVEWGGNTEAFF	TGCAGCGTTGAGTGGGGCGGGAACACTGAAGCTTTCTTT
TRBV29-1	-	TRBD2	TRBJ2-3	CSVVGLAVPRTDTQYF	TGCAGCGTAGTTGGACTAGCTGTTCCCCGCACAGATACGCAGTATTTT
TRBV18	many	TRBD1	TRBJ1-1	CASSPETGGSTEAFF	TGTGCCAGCTCACCAGAGACAGGGGGCTCCACTGAAGCTTTCTTT
TRBV29-1	few	-	TRBJ2-3	CSVEDETGPDTQYF	TGCAGCGTTGAAGATGAGACCGGCCCAGATACGCAGTATTTT
TRBV11-2	-	TRBD1	TRBJ2-1	CASSTPLGQSILSSYNEQFF	TGTGCCAGCAGCACCCCCTTGGGACAGTCAATCCTAAGCTCCTACAATGAGCAGTTCTTC
TRBV15	once	TRBD1	TRBJ2-7	CATSMGQFPYEQYF	TGTGCCACCAGCATGGGACAGTTTCCTTACGAGCAGTACTTC
TRBV6-5	many	TRBD1	TRBJ1-5	CASSYSNRGNQPQHF	TGTGCCAGCAGTTACTCGAACAGGGGTAATCAGCCCCAGCATTTT
TRBV20-1	few	-	TRBJ1-6	CSARGRAVGNSPLHF	TGCAGTGCTAGAGGGAGGGCCGTGGGGAATTCACCCCTCCACTTT
TRBV7-8	few	-	TRBJ2-3	CASSFGQDTDTQYF	TGTGCCAGCAGCTTCGGACAAGACACAGATACGCAGTATTTT
TRBV5-1	-	-	TRBJ2-2	CASRSGSGELFF	TGCGCCAGCAGGTCCGGGAGCGGGGAGCTGTTTTTT
TRBV20-1	few	-	TRBJ1-1	CSGQLQNTEAFF	TGCAGTGGACAGCTACAGAACACTGAAGCTTTCTTT